The present entry profiles one T cell receptor (beta chain) with its context. The entry originates in a study of blood T cells in healthy people across ages. The V gene end was trimmed by 8 bases and the J gene end by 3 bases; junction bases not matched to a gene: 16. The CDR3 spans 17 residues. The V gene's germline CDR1 is SEHNR and CDR2 FQNEAQ (reference sequence). A J-beta primer mix and a sample-barcoded 5' primer were used in a second PCR of roughly 7 to 12 cycles. TCRdb reprocessed the 5' RACE reads via MiXCR and lists one record per CDR3 protein. The data show 800,000 or so distinct CDR3 sequences, around 62% seen once.

The chain links TRBV7-9 to TRBJ2-5; 9 nucleotides align to TRBD1. The sequence derives from a man under 40 in good health. The sequencing sample was made of blood. CDR3 in DNA: TGTGCCAGCGACAGGGGGTATGTTGGACCGAACGAAGAGACCCAGTACTTC. This codes for CASDRGYVGPNEETQYF.